Shown below are 10 T cell receptor beta chains from a single sample sequenced in a study of post-analysis software for immune sequencing data. Study-wide results and caveats: Roughly five TRBV segments appeared more often in patients than in controls, and TRBV5-6, TRBV5-1 and TRBV20-1 were among these.

The library was made from cDNA and included unique molecular identifiers. In TCRdb, the PCR reads were re-called with MiXCR into one record per CDR3 protein. The sample holds approximately 730,000 distinct CDR3 sequences; approximately 30% are singletons and the top ten take around 0.56%. No cognate antigen is known for these TCRs. The sequenced sample consisted of blood. Every receptor here comes from a girl aged 10-17 years with multiple sclerosis.

V usage is TRBV9 and J usage is TRBJ2-5, with TRBD2 matching over 10 bases. The CDR3 contains 18 residues. Germline CDR1 and CDR2: SGDLS and YYNGEE. The junction had 11 bases not matched to a gene; V was cut back by 0 bases and J by 3 bases. As DNA, the CDR3 is TGTGCCAGCAGCGTAGATCCTAGCGGGAGTGGTGGGGAAGAGACCCAGTACTTC. Translation: CASSVDPSGSGGEETQYF.

V usage is TRBV6-2 or TRBV6-3 and J usage is TRBJ2-3; no firm D call. The CDR3 totals 13 residues. The V end lost 2 bases, the J end lost 5 bases, and 8 bases lay between the germline ends. CDR1 and CDR2 from the germline V gene are MNHEY and SVGEGT. The CDR3 region is CASSYPVRDTQYF. Written as DNA, the CDR3 is TGTGCCAGCAGTTACCCAGTGAGAGATACGCAGTATTTT.

V is TRBV20-1 and J is TRBJ2-1; TRBD2 matches at 10 bases. CDR1 and CDR2 (germline): DFQATT, SNEGSKA (reference sequence). Trimming at V came to 5 bases and at J to 1 base, leaving 5 bases not matched to a gene. There are 15 residues in the CDR3. Here the CDR3 reads CSAERTSGSYNEQFF. CDR3 nucleotide sequence: TGCAGTGCTGAAAGGACTAGCGGATCCTACAATGAGCAGTTCTTC.

This clonotype has a single count. The chain combines TRBV6-1 with TRBJ2-7; TRBD2 matches at 12 bases. Germline CDR1 MNHNS, CDR2 SASEGT. The CDR3 consists of 18 residues. Unmatched junction bases numbered 17, after V lost 6 bases and J lost 5 bases. Here the CDR3 reads CASSPRKGRASGRDEQYF. The CDR3 DNA is TGTGCCAGCAGCCCACGGAAAGGGCGGGCTAGCGGGAGGGACGAGCAGTACTTC.

The table lists this clonotype with a few counts. The chain combines TRBV19 with TRBJ2-3; no firm D call. The CDR3 runs to 15 residues. The V end was cut by 4 bases, the J end by 1 base, with 12 bases between. Germline V gene data show CDR1 as LNHDA and CDR2 as SQIVND (reference sequence). The CDR3 coding sequence is TGTGCCAGTAGTACCTCGACGGGTCGCACAGATACGCAGTATTTT. This gives the protein CASSTSTGRTDTQYF. Based on the CDR3 plus reference TRBV19 and TRBJ2-3, the full variable domain is DGGITQSPKYLFRKEGQNVTLSCEQNLNHDAMYWYRQDPGQGLRLIYYSQIVNDFQKGDIAEGYSVSREKKESFPLTVTSAQKNPTAFYLCASSTSTGRTDTQYFGPGTRLTVL.

The V call is TRBV28, the J call TRBJ2-7, with TRBD2 matching 12 bases. Germline V CDR1 and CDR2: MDHEN, SYDVKM. V was pared by 5 bases and J by 2 bases, with 7 bases of the junction left unmatched. The CDR3 spans 16 residues. The CDR3 sequence is CASSQTSSGRAYEQYF. DNA for the CDR3: TGTGCCAGCAGTCAGACGTCTAGCGGGAGGGCCTACGAGCAGTACTTC.

This clonotype was picked up a small number of times. The rearrangement uses TRBV4-1 and TRBJ2-7, with D perhaps TRBD2 (5 bases). V was cut by 0 bases and J by 7 bases, with 13 bases left in between. The CDR3 sequence is 14 residues long. Germline V lookup: CDR1 MGHRA, CDR2 YSYEKL. The CDR3: CASSQDMGEREQYF. CDR3 nucleotide sequence: TGCGCCAGCAGCCAAGATATGGGAGAAAGGGAGCAGTACTTC.

In its sample, this clonotype was seen a few times. The chain links TRBV5-6 to TRBJ2-7; D possibly corresponds to TRBD1 (7 bases). The CDR3 covers 14 residues. The V and J ends lost 1 base and 1 base respectively, with 9 bases between them. The germline V gene has CDR1 SGHDT and CDR2 YYEEEE. The CDR3 sequence: CASSLPGGSYEQYF. In DNA form, the CDR3 reads TGTGCCAGCAGCTTGCCAGGGGGGTCCTACGAGCAGTACTTC.

Regarding this clonotype: One end of the junction varies from germline; a read error may be responsible. Here the CDR3 reads CASSFLSSYNEQFF. The CDR3 DNA sequence: TGTGCCAGCAGCTTCCTTAGCTCCTACAATGAGCAGTTCTTC. The genes are TRBV5-1 and TRBJ2-1; D gene unclear. Germline CDR1 is SGHRS and CDR2 is YFSETQ. This CDR3 has 14 amino acids.

This clonotype has a handful of counts. The chain employs TRBV5-1 and TRBJ1-1; D ambiguous. V was cut by 0 bases and J by 1 base, with 10 bases left in between. The CDR3 consists of 15 residues. The germline V gene has CDR1 SGHRS and CDR2 YFSETQ. The CDR3 protein is CASSLVGGSNTEAFF. The CDR3 nucleotides are TGCGCCAGCAGCTTGGTGGGAGGGTCGAACACTGAAGCTTTCTTT.